These 23 T cell receptor beta chains came from one sample sequenced in a study of control samples from healthy donors and cancer patients. Sequencing used immunoSEQ multiplex PCR; TCRdb keeps in-frame clones, though not all of them. The sample has 120,000 to 150,000 clones; roughly 90% are singletons. Sequencing input: blood. The receptor source for this set is a young man in good health.

The gene calls are TRBV15 and TRBJ1-5; D call uncertain. Germline V gene sequence: CDR1 LNHNV, CDR2 YYDKDF (reference sequence). The CDR3 is made up of 16 amino acids. V was pared by 3 bases and J by 0 bases, with 12 bases between. CDR3 residues: CATSSGVHVSNQPQHF. The CDR3 bases are TGTGCCACCAGCAGCGGCGTACATGTTAGCAATCAGCCCCAGCATTTT.

This chain connects TRBV13 to TRBJ2-5, with 7 bases matching TRBD2. The CDR3 length is 17 residues. V dropped 2 bases and J dropped 5; count of bases not matched to a gene: 14. Germline CDR1 and CDR2: PRHDT and FYEKMQ (reference sequence). CDR3 in amino acids: CASSLRVWGGSTETQYF. The CDR3 coding sequence is TGTGCCAGCAGCTTACGAGTTTGGGGGGGGTCCACGGAGACCCAGTACTTC.

The DNA for the CDR3 is TGTGCCAGCAGCTCCTATCTGGGCAGGGGACCCAATGAGCAGTTCTTC. The encoded protein is CASSSYLGRGPNEQFF. This chain uses TRBV7-8 with TRBJ2-1, with TRBD1 as a possible D gene (6 bases). V gave up 4 bases and J gave up 6 bases, with 19 bases separating them. In germline, CDR1 is SGHVS, CDR2 FQNEAQ. The CDR3 runs to 16 residues.

The rearrangement links TRBV15 to TRBJ1-5; unclear D gene. Trimming removed 3 bases at V and 7 bases at J, with 13 bases between. The CDR3 is made up of 14 amino acids. Germline V gene data show CDR1 as LNHNV and CDR2 as YYDKDF (reference sequence). The CDR3 DNA sequence: TGTGCCACCAGCAGGGGCCTCCCGGACCAGCCCCAGCATTTT. It yields the protein CATSRGLPDQPQHF.

The V gene is TRBV9, the J gene TRBJ2-1; D is undetermined. V dropped 4 bases and J dropped 5 bases, with 16 bases sitting between them. This CDR3 contains 15 residues. Germline V gives CDR1 SGDLS, CDR2 YYNGEE. CDR3 sequence: CASSPRRSTNNEQFF. The CDR3 DNA reads TGTGCCAGCAGCCCCCGTAGGTCGACCAACAATGAGCAGTTCTTC. The full variable domain, with the rest looked up from reference TRBV9 and TRBJ2-1, is DSGVTQTPKHLITATGQRVTLRCSPRSGDLSVYWYQQSLDQGLQFLIQYYNGEERAKGNILERFSAQQFPDLHSELNLSSLELGDSALYFCASSPRRSTNNEQFFGPGTRLTVL.

The CDR3 DNA reads as TGTGCCAGCAGCACCGAAGGGAGGGCTAACTATGGCTACACCTTC. Protein product: CASSTEGRANYGYTF. V gene TRBV11-2 combines with J gene TRBJ1-2; D is unclear. Trimming removed 5 bases at V and 0 bases at J, with 13 bases between. The CDR3 covers 15 residues. Germline V gene data show CDR1 as SGHAT and CDR2 as FQNNGV.

The genes are TRBV19 and TRBJ1-4, with D tentatively TRBD1 (6 bases). CDR1 LNHDA and CDR2 SQIVND come from the germline V gene (reference sequence). The CDR3 has 11 amino acids. Between the trimmed V and J ends, which lost 8 bases and 8 bases, there was a span of 9 bases. The CDR3 reads CASSGAEKLFF. The CDR3 DNA sequence: TGTGCCAGTTCAGGGGCGGAAAAACTGTTTTTT. The entire variable domain, with the rest obtained from reference TRBV19 and TRBJ1-4, is as follows: DGGITQSPKYLFRKEGQNVTLSCEQNLNHDAMYWYRQDPGQGLRLIYYSQIVNDFQKGDIAEGYSVSREKKESFPLTVTSAQKNPTAFYLCASSGAEKLFFGSGTQLSVL.

The gene calls are TRBV6-1 and TRBJ2-5; D is uncertain. CDR1 MNHNS and CDR2 SASEGT come from the germline V gene. This CDR3 region has 11 residues. With 6 bases removed from V and 3 bases from J, the gap between germline ends came to 5 bases. The CDR3 spells CASRREETQYF. DNA of the CDR3: TGTGCCAGCAGACGAGAAGAGACCCAGTACTTC.

This chain joins TRBV19 and TRBJ1-2; weak D call: TRBD1 (5 bases). The germline gives CDR1 LNHDA, CDR2 SQIVND (reference sequence). The CDR3 is made up of 13 amino acids. V lost 10 bases, J lost 5 bases, and 17 bases lay in between. Here the CDR3 reads CATRDSTSYGYTF. The CDR3 DNA sequence: TGTGCCACCCGGGACTCTACGTCTTATGGCTACACCTTC. Looking up the rest from reference TRBV19 and TRBJ1-2 gives the full variable domain: DGGITQSPKYLFRKEGQNVTLSCEQNLNHDAMYWYRQDPGQGLRLIYYSQIVNDFQKGDIAEGYSVSREKKESFPLTVTSAQKNPTAFYLCATRDSTSYGYTFGSGTRLTVV.

V usage is TRBV9 and J usage is TRBJ2-5; 7 nucleotides align to TRBD1. Germline trimming cut 4 bases from V and 4 bases from J; bases unmatched to any gene: 10. The CDR3 has 15 amino acids. Germline CDR1 and CDR2: SGDLS and YYNGEE. The CDR3 nucleotides read TGTGCCAGCAGCCACACAGGGGTAAAGGGAGAGACCCAGTACTTC. This gives the protein CASSHTGVKGETQYF.

V and J are TRBV9 and TRBJ2-2, with D unresolved. Germline V gene data show CDR1 as SGDLS and CDR2 as YYNGEE. V lost 2 bases and J lost 8, with 13 bases in between. This CDR3 region has 14 residues. CDR3 DNA sequence: TGTGCCAGCAGCGTCTCAGACTCACCAGGGGAGCTGTTTTTT. Amino acids: CASSVSDSPGELFF.

The rearrangement links TRBV7-9 to TRBJ2-7, with D tentatively TRBD1 (6 bases). From germline, CDR1 is SEHNR and CDR2 FQNEAQ (reference sequence). The CDR3 runs to 13 residues. Trimming shortened V by 5 bases and J by 7 bases, and 15 bases separated the two germline ends. CDR3 protein: CASSPQGPGEQYF. CDR3 in DNA: TGTGCCAGCAGCCCTCAGGGGCCGGGGGAGCAGTACTTC.

As to this clone: A read error may produce the germline difference seen at one junction end. This chain uses TRBV15 with TRBJ1-1; D not certain. The CDR3 is 13 amino acids. The V gene's germline CDR1 is LNHNV and CDR2 YYDKDF (reference sequence). The CDR3: CATSREMNTEAFF. In nucleotides, the CDR3 is TGTGCCACCAGCCGAGAAATGAACACTGAAGCTTTCTTT.

V and J are TRBV30 and TRBJ1-3; 9 bases align to TRBD1. CDR1 is GTSNPN, CDR2 SVGIG, per germline (reference sequence). This CDR3 region has 15 residues. The V segment lost 2 bases and the J segment 1 base; nucleotides outside the gene matches: 3. CDR3 DNA: TGTGCCTGGAGTACGACAGGGGGGTCTGGAAACACCATATATTTT. Translation: CAWSTTGGSGNTIYF. Full variable domain (outside the CDR3, taken from reference TRBV30 and TRBJ1-3): SQTIHQWPATLVQPVGSPLSLECTVEGTSNPNLYWYRQAAGRGLQLLFYSVGIGQISSEVPQNLSASRPQDRQFILSSKKLLLSDSGFYLCAWSTTGGSGNTIYFGEGSWLTVV.

This chain joins TRBV5-8 and TRBJ2-1; no clear D gene. Germline V CDR1 and CDR2: SGHTS, YDEGEE. The CDR3 is 14 amino acids. The germline V and J ends were trimmed by 3 bases and 7 bases, with 14 bases remaining between them. The CDR3 region is CASSYSLAINEQFF. The CDR3 DNA reads TGTGCCAGCAGCTACAGCCTGGCAATTAATGAGCAGTTCTTC. Combining the CDR3 with reference TRBV5-8 and TRBJ2-1 gives the whole variable domain EAGVTQSPTHLIKTRGQQATLRCSPISGHTSVYWYQQALGLGLQFLLWYDEGEERNRGNFPPRFSGRQFPNYSSELNVNALELEDSALYLCASSYSLAINEQFFGPGTRLTVL.

The chain couples TRBV6-6 to TRBJ2-7, with 10 positions matching TRBD1. The CDR3 has 17 amino acids. The germline V gene encodes CDR1 MNHNY and CDR2 SVGAGI (reference sequence). With 5 bases clipped from V and 2 bases from J, the junction kept 12 bases outside the gene matches. CDR3 loop: CASSHSKKGQGTYEQYF. CDR3 DNA sequence: TGTGCCAGCAGTCACAGCAAGAAGGGACAGGGGACCTACGAGCAGTACTTC.

The chain's CDR3 is CASSPGAWEQYF. The CDR3 DNA reads TGTGCCAGCAGTCCTGGGGCATGGGAGCAGTACTTC. The chain is built from TRBV28 and TRBJ2-7; maybe TRBD1 (5 bases). The CDR3 runs 12 residues. V lost 5 bases, J lost 7 bases, and 12 bases lay in between. CDR1 and CDR2 from the germline V gene are MDHEN and SYDVKM.

This chain uses TRBV7-9 with TRBJ1-3; perhaps TRBD1 as D (5 bases). The CDR3 runs 12 residues. Germline V gene sequence: CDR1 SEHNR, CDR2 FQNEAQ (reference sequence). V was pared by 1 base and J by 7 bases, with 5 bases between. Here the CDR3 DNA reads TGTGCCAGCAGCTTAGACAGGAACACCATATATTTT. Encoded protein: CASSLDRNTIYF.

The chain has TRBV7-2 and TRBJ1-2; tentatively, D is TRBD1 (6 bases). CDR3 length: 15 amino acids. Germline assignment: CDR1 SGHTA and CDR2 FQGNSA. V lost 3 bases, J lost 6 bases, and 17 bases lay in between. The CDR3 DNA sequence: TGTGCCAGCAGCTTCCCCAGGGGCGCGATCCATGGCTACACCTTC. Translation: CASSFPRGAIHGYTF.

The chain couples TRBV10-3 to TRBJ2-7; D may be TRBD2 (6 bases). The germline gives CDR1 ENHRY, CDR2 SYGVKD. The CDR3 contains 15 residues. Deletions cut 4 bases from V and 2 bases from J, with 15 bases between. DNA of the CDR3: TGTGCCATCAGTGGAAGTTCCGCGGGACCCTACGAGCAGTACTTC. Its protein product is CAISGSSAGPYEQYF.

The chain joins TRBV2 to TRBJ2-7, with D maybe TRBD1 (5 bases). The CDR3 consists of 13 residues. The V end was cut by 2 bases, the J end by 7 bases, with 12 bases between. CDR1 and CDR2 (germline): SNHLY, FYNNEI. CDR3 in DNA: TGTGCCAGCAGTGAATCAGGGTTTGGGGAGCAGTACTTC. The encoded protein is CASSESGFGEQYF. Supplemented by reference TRBV2 and TRBJ2-7, the full variable domain reads EPEVTQTPSHQVTQMGQEVILRCVPISNHLYFYWYRQILGQKVEFLVSFYNNEISEKSEIFDDQFSVERPDGSNFTLKIRSTKLEDSAMYFCASSESGFGEQYFGPGTRLTVT.

Comments on this clone: Because it lacks the conserved phenylalanine or tryptophan at the end, this CDR3 is likely a read error. The limits of the CDR3 on the DNA are not certain, so only TCRdb's listed CDR3 is given. This chain joins TRBV30 and TRBJ1-4. Germline V gene lookup returns CDR1 GTSNPN and CDR2 SVGIG (reference sequence). From its first to its last residue, the CDR3 has 15 amino acids. The CDR3 protein is CAWIEEGGGRMKNWL.

This chain links TRBV27 with TRBJ2-7; 10 bases are shared with TRBD1. The germline gives CDR1 MNHEY, CDR2 SMNVEV (reference sequence). This CDR3 comprises 15 residues. V dropped 7 bases and J dropped 3; count of bases not matched to a gene: 9. The CDR3 reads CASTRSGQGNYEQYF. CDR3 nucleotides: TGTGCCAGCACTCGTTCGGGACAGGGGAACTACGAGCAGTACTTC.